This section outlines one TCR beta chain sequence together with its context. The data stem from a study of shared clonotypes between healthy human individuals. The repertoire was sequenced with immunoSEQ multiplex PCR; TCRdb's copy has only in-frame clones and lacks some. The data contain 2 million to 2.5 million clones, 85% to 95% of them singletons. Splitting the CD4+ cells yielded a CD45RA+ naive subset and a CD45RA-negative memory subset. The CDR3 has 16 amino acids. Germline V lookup: CDR1 SGHRS, CDR2 YFSETQ. The V segment lost 4 bases and the J segment 3 bases; nucleotides outside the gene matches: 7.

This rearrangement joins TRBV5-1 to TRBJ2-3; TRBD1 aligns across 11 bases. The sample consisted of naive CD4+ T cells from PBMCs. Subset defined: CD45RA+ positively selected. The receptor was isolated from a man younger than 30 in good health. Some clones in this sample may be carry-over from other donors' samples. The CDR3 loop reads CASSGTGGSKTDTQYF. CDR3 sequence (DNA): TGCGCCAGCAGCGGGACAGGGGGGTCAAAAACAGATACGCAGTATTTT.